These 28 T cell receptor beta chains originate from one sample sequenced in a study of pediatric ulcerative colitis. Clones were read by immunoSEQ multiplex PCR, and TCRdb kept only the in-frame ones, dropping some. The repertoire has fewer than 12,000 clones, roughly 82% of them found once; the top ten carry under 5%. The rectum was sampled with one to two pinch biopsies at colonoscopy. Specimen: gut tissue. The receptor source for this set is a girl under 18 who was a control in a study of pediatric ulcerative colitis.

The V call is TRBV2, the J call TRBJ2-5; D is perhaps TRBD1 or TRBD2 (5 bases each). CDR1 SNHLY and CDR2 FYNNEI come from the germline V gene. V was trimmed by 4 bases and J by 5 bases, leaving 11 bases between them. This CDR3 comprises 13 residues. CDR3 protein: CASSGPEGETQYF. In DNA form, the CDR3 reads TGTGCCAGCAGTGGGCCAGAGGGGGAGACCCAGTACTTC.

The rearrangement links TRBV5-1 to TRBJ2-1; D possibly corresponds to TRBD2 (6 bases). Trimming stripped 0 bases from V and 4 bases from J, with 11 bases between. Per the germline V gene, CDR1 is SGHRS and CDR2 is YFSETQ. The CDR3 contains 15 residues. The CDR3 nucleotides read TGCGCCAGCAGCTTGGTGGCGGGGCTATACAATGAGCAGTTCTTC. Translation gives CASSLVAGLYNEQFF. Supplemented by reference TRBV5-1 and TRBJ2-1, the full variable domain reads KAGVTQTPRYLIKTRGQQVTLSCSPISGHRSVSWYQQTPGQGLQFLFEYFSETQRNKGNFPGRFSGRQFSNSRSEMNVSTLELGDSALYLCASSLVAGLYNEQFFGPGTRLTVL.

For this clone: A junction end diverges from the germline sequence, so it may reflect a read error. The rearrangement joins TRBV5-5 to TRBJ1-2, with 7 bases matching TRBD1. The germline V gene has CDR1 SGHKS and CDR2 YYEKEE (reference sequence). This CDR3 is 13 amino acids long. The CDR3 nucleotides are TGTGCCAGCAGCTCGGACAGGAACTTTGGCTACACCTTC. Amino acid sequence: CASSSDRNFGYTF. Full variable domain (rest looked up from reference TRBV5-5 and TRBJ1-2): DAGVTQSPTHLIKTRGQQVTLRCSPISGHKSVSWYQQVLGQGPQFIFQYYEKEERGRGNFPDRFSARQFPNYSSELNVNALLLGDSALYLCASSSDRNFGYTFGSGTRLTVV.

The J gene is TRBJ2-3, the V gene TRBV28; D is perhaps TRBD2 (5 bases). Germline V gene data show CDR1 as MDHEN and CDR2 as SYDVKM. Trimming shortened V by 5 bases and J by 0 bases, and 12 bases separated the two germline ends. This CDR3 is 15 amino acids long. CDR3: CASSRGGSSTDTQYF. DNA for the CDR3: TGTGCCAGCAGTCGGGGTGGTTCTAGCACAGATACGCAGTATTTT.

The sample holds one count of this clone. CDR3 region: CATSRGSGSGSYEQYF. In DNA form, the CDR3 reads TGTGCCACCAGCAGAGGGTCGGGTAGCGGCTCCTACGAGCAGTACTTC. The chain has TRBV15 and TRBJ2-7; possible D gene TRBD2, 6 bases. Germline V gives CDR1 LNHNV, CDR2 YYDKDF (reference sequence). The CDR3 runs to 16 residues. Trimming removed 1 base at V and 0 bases at J, with 13 bases between.

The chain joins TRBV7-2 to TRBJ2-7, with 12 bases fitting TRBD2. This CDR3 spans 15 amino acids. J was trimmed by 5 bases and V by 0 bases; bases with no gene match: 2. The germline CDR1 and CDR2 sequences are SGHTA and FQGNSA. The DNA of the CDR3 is TGTGCCAGCAGCTTAGCCGGACTAGCGGGAAACGAGCAGTACTTC. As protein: CASSLAGLAGNEQYF. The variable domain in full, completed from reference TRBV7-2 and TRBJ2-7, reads GAGVSQSPSNKVTEKGKDVELRCDPISGHTALYWYRQSLGQGLEFLIYFQGNSAPDKSGLPSDRFSAERTGGSVSTLTIQRTQQEDSAVYLCASSLAGLAGNEQYFGPGTRLTVT.

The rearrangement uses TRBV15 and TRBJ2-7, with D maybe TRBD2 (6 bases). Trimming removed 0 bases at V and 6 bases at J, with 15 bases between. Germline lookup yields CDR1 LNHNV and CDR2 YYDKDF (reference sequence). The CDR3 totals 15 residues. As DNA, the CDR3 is TGTGCCACCAGCAGAGATCGGACGGGAGCAAGCGAGCAGTACTTC. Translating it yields CATSRDRTGASEQYF.

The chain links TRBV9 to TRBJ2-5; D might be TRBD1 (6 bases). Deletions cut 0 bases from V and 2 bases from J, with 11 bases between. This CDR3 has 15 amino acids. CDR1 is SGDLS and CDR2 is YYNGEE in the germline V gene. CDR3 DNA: TGTGCCAGCAGCGTAGATGGGGGCTATCAAGAGACCCAGTACTTC. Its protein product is CASSVDGGYQETQYF.

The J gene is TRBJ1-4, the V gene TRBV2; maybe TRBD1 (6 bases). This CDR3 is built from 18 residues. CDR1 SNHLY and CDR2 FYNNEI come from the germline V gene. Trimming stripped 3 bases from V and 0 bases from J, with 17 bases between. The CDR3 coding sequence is TGTGCCAGCAGTGAGACAGGCCTGATGATTGCAACTAATGAAAAACTGTTTTTT. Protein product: CASSETGLMIATNEKLFF.

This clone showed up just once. The DNA of the CDR3 is TGTGCCAGCAGCACTGTAGAGTGGGCTGGAAACACCATATATTTT. Residues: CASSTVEWAGNTIYF. The chain is built from TRBV7-6 and TRBJ1-3; D is ambiguous. Germline V gene sequence: CDR1 SGHVS, CDR2 FNYEAQ. The V end was cut by 5 bases, the J end by 2 bases, with 13 bases between. CDR3 length equals 15 residues.

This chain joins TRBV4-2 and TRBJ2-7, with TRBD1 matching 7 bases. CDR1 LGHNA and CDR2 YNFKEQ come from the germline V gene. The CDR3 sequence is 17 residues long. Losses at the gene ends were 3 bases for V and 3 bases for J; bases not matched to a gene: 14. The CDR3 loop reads CASSHPRDGTVLYEQYF. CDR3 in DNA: TGTGCCAGCAGCCACCCAAGGGACGGGACAGTGCTCTACGAGCAGTACTTC.

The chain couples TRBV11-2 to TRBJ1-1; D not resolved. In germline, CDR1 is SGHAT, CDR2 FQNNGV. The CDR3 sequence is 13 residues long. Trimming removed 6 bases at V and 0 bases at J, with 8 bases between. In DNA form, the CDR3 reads TGTGCCAGCAGTACAGACATGAACACTGAAGCTTTCTTT. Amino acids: CASSTDMNTEAFF. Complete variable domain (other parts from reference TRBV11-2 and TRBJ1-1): EAGVAQSPRYKIIEKRQSVAFWCNPISGHATLYWYQQILGQGPKLLIQFQNNGVVDDSQLPKDRFSAERLKGVDSTLKIQPAKLEDSAVYLCASSTDMNTEAFFGQGTRLTVV.

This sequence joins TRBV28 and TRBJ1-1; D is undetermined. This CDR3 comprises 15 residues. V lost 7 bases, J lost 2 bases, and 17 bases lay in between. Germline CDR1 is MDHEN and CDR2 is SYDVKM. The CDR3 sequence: CASTSLSSGNTEAFF. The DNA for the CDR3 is TGTGCCAGCACCTCTTTATCGTCCGGTAACACTGAAGCTTTCTTT.

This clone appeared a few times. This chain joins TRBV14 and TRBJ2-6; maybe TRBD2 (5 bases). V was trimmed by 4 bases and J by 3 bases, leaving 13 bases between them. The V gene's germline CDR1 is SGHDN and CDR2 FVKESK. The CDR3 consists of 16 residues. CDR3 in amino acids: CASSLGYAGGANVLTF. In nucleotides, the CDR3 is TGTGCCAGCAGCCTGGGGTATGCGGGTGGGGCCAACGTCCTGACTTTC.

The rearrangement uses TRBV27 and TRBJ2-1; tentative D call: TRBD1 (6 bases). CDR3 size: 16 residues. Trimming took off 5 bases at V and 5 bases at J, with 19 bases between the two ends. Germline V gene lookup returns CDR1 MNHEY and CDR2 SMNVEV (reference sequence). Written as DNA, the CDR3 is TGTGCCAGCAGTCACCTTCTCAGGGGTCCGAACAATGAGCAGTTCTTC. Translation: CASSHLLRGPNNEQFF.

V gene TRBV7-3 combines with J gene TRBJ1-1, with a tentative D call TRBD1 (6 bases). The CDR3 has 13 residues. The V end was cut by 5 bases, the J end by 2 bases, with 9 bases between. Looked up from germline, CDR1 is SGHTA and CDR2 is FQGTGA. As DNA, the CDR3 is TGTGCCAGCAGCCAACAGGGTAACACTGAAGCTTTCTTT. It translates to CASSQQGNTEAFF. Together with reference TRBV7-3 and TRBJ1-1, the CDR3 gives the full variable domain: GAGVSQTPSNKVTEKGKYVELRCDPISGHTALYWYRQSLGQGPEFLIYFQGTGAADDSGLPNDRFFAVRPEGSVSTLKIQRTERGDSAVYLCASSQQGNTEAFFGQGTRLTVV.

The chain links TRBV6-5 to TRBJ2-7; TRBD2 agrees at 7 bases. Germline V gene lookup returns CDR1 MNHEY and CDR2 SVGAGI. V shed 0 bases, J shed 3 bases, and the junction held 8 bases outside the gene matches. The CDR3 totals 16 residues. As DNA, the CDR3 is TGTGCCAGCAGTTACTCGGTGGGACTATCGGGCTACGAGCAGTACTTC. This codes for CASSYSVGLSGYEQYF.

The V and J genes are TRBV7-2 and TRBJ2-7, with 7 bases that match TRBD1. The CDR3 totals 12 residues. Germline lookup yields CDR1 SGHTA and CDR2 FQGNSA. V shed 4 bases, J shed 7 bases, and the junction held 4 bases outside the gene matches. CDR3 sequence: CASSSSGGEQYF. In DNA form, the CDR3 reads TGTGCCAGCAGCTCCTCAGGGGGTGAGCAGTACTTC.

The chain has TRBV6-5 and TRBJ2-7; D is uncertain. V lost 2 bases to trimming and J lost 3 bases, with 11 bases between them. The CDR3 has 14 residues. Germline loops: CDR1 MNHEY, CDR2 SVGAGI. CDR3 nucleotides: TGTGCCAGCAGTTACGGCCCCCTGGACTACGAGCAGTACTTC. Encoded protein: CASSYGPLDYEQYF.

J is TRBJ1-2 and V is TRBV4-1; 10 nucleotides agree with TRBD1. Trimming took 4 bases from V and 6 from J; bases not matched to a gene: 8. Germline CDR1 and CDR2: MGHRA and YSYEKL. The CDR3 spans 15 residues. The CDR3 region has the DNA TGCGCCAGCAGCCCCGGGACAGGGGACATCGATGGCTACACCTTC. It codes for CASSPGTGDIDGYTF.

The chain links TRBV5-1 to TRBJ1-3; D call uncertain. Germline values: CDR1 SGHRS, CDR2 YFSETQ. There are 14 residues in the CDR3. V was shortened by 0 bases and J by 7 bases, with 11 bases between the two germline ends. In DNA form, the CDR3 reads TGCGCCAGCAGCTTGGAGGGAGGGATCAACACCATATATTTT. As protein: CASSLEGGINTIYF.

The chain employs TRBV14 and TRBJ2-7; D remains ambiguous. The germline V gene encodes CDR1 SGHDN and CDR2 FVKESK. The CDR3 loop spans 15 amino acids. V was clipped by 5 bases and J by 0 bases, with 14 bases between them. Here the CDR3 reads CASSSTGKSSYEQYF. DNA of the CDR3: TGTGCCAGCAGCTCGACTGGGAAGAGCTCCTACGAGCAGTACTTC.

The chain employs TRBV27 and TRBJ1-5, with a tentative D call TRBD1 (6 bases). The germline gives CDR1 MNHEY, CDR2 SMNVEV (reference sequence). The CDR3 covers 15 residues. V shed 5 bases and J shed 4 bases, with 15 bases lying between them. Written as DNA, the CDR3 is TGTGCCAGCAGTCCACGTTTGAGGGGGAATCAGCCCCAGCATTTT. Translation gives CASSPRLRGNQPQHF.

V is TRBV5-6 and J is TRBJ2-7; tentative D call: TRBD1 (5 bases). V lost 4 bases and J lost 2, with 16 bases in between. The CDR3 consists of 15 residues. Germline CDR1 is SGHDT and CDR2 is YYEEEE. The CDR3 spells CASSGAAVTTYEQYF. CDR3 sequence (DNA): TGTGCCAGCAGCGGGGCGGCCGTAACCACCTACGAGCAGTACTTC.

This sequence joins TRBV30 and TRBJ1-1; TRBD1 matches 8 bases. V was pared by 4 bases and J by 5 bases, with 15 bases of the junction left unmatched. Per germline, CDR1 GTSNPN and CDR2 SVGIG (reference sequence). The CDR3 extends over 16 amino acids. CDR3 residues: CAWTDRSGRGLTEAFF. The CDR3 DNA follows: TGTGCCTGGACCGACCGATCCGGCAGGGGGCTAACTGAAGCTTTCTTT.

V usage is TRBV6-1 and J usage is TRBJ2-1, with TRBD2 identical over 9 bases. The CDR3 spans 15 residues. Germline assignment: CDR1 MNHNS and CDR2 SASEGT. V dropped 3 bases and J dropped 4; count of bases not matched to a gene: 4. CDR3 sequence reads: CASSENSGGYNEQFF. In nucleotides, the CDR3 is TGTGCCAGCAGTGAGAATAGCGGGGGTTACAATGAGCAGTTCTTC.

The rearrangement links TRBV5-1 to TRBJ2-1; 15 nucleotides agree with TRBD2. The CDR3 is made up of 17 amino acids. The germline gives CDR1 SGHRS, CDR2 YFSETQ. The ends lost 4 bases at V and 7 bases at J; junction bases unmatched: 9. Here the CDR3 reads CASSPRTSGRERNEQFF. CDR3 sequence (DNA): TGCGCCAGCAGCCCCCGGACTAGCGGGAGGGAGAGGAATGAGCAGTTCTTC.

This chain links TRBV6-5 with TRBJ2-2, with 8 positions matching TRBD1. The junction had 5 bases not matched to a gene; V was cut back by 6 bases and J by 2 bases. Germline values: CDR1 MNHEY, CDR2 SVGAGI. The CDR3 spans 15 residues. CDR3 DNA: TGTGCCAGCAGACGACAGGGGCGAAACACCGGGGAGCTGTTTTTT. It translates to CASRRQGRNTGELFF.